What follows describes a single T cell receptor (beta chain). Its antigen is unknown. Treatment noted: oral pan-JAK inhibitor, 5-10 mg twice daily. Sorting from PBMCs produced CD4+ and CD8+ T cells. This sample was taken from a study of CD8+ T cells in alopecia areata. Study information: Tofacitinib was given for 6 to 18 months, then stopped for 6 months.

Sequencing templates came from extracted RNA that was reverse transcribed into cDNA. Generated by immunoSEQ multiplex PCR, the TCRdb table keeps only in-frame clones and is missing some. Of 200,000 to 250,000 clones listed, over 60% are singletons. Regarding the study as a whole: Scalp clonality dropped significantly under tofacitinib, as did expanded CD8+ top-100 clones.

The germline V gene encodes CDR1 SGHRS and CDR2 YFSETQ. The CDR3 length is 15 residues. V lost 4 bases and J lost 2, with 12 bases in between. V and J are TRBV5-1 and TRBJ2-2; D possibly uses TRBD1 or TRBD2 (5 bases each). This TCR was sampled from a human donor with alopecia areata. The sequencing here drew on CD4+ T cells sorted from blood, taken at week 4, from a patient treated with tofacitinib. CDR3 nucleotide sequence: TGCGCCAGCAGCCTGCCGGGACCTAACACCGGGGAGCTGTTTTTT. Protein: CASSLPGPNTGELFF.